Below are 4 T cell receptor beta chains sequenced from a single sample in a study of T cell responses to AZD1222 COVID-19 vaccine. TCRdb keeps only in-frame clones here, not all; method: immunoSEQ multiplex PCR. This sample has around 140,000 clones; roughly 92% occur once, and the top ten carry over 1.5%. This sample comprised peripheral blood, obtained on day 0 of AZD1222 vaccination. Every receptor here comes from an adult in good health.

The chain employs TRBV11-2 and TRBJ2-7; D remains unclear. V was pared by 5 bases and J by 2 bases, with 13 bases between. The CDR3 sequence is 14 residues long. From germline, CDR1 is SGHAT and CDR2 FQNNGV. CDR3 residues: CASSPLKRAYEQYF. For the CDR3, the DNA is TGTGCCAGCAGCCCCCTAAAGCGCGCCTACGAGCAGTACTTC.

V and J are TRBV2 and TRBJ2-7; 8 bases agree with TRBD1. V lost 9 bases to trimming and J lost 7 bases; unmatched junction nucleotides: 17. Looked up from germline, CDR1 is SNHLY and CDR2 is FYNNEI. The CDR3 spans 15 residues. In DNA form, the CDR3 reads TGTGCCAGTTCCCGAACAGGGGGTTCCCCGGGGGAGCAGTACTTC. Translating gives CASSRTGGSPGEQYF.

The V call is TRBV7-9, the J call TRBJ1-4; 8 nucleotides agree with TRBD1. Germline values: CDR1 SEHNR, CDR2 FQNEAQ (reference sequence). The CDR3 is 15 residues long. The V gene end was trimmed by 5 bases and the J gene end by 5 bases; junction bases not matched to a gene: 7. The CDR3 region is CASSRSGQANEKLFF. The CDR3 DNA sequence: TGTGCCAGCAGCCGATCGGGACAGGCAAATGAAAAACTGTTTTTT.

The V call is TRBV7-9, the J call TRBJ2-1, with D perhaps matching TRBD1 (6 bases). V lost 1 base to trimming and J lost 12 bases, with 10 bases between them. Germline CDR1 and CDR2: SEHNR and FQNEAQ (reference sequence). The CDR3 is 12 residues long. As DNA, the CDR3 is TGTGCCAGCAGCTTAGGAGGGGGTGGGCAGTTCTTC. The encoded protein is CASSLGGGGQFF.